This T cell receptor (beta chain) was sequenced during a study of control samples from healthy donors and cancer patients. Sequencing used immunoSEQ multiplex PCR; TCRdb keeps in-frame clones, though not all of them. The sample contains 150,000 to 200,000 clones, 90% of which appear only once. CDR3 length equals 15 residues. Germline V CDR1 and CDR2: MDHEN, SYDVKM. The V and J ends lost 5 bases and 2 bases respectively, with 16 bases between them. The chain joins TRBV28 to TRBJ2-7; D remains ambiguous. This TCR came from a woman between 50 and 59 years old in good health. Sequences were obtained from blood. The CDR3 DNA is TGTGCCAGCAGTAACCCTCGAGGCCTTACCTACGAGCAGTACTTC. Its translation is CASSNPRGLTYEQYF.